The sequence of this TCR beta chain was determined in a study of cytomegalovirus exposure and HLA in healthy donors. Study overall: In a later analysis, the roughly 120 validation repertoires were reported to have used the same platform as the 600 to 800 first-cohort repertoires.

Assay: immunoSEQ multiplex PCR; the TCRdb copy retains only in-frame clones and omits some. The sample yields about 56,000 clones, over 85% seen once. The trim removed 11 bases at V and 7 bases at J, leaving 13 bases unmatched. CDR3 length: 14 amino acids. The germline V gene has CDR1 WSHSY and CDR2 SAAADI. Remarks on this clone: Its target is unknown.

The study drew the donors from its 120-subject validation cohort, separate from the roughly 670-subject first cohort. Study-wide results and caveats: As was reported, the classifier diagnosed cytomegalovirus status with high specificity and sensitivity.

The source is a woman aged 18 to 35 in good health and CMV-seronegative. The chain combines TRBV10-2 with TRBJ2-1; 8 bases map to TRBD2. Sequenced: PBMCs. The CDR3 DNA follows: TGCGCCCCGCGGGGACTAGGAGGAGGGAATGAGCAGTTCTTC. This codes for CAPRGLGGGNEQFF.